This entry is about one TCR beta chain. This sample was taken from a study of blood T cell repertoires in COVID-19. Turning to the study itself: The United States, Italy and Spain were the sources of the acute and convalescent COVID-19 samples.

Seattle cases were enrolled at active infection and followed longitudinally. Looked up from germline, CDR1 is SEHNR and CDR2 is FQNEAQ (reference sequence). The CDR3 is 17 amino acids. Trimming took off 5 bases at V and 1 base at J, with 18 bases between the two ends. Authors' methods: For nucleated cells, counts were estimated from reference gene primer amplification. Profiling relied on immunoSEQ multiplex PCR, and the TCRdb table lists in-frame clones only, not all of them. The DNA was the basis for D and trimming; V, J and clone size are from that table. The data hold 150,000 to 200,000 clones, with approximately 87% observed a single time.

The gene calls are TRBV7-9 and TRBJ1-5; no clear D. This clonotype was sampled from a woman between 65 and 79 years old with COVID-19, enrolled during active disease. The sequencing sample was made of peripheral blood. CDR3 loop: CASSTRTASGSNQPQHF. In DNA, the CDR3 is TGTGCCAGCAGCACCCGGACCGCCTCGGGGAGCAATCAGCCCCAGCATTTT.